The entry below describes one TCR beta chain. CDR1 is MDHEN and CDR2 is SYDVKM in the germline V gene. The V gene end was trimmed by 2 bases and the J gene end by 6 bases; junction bases not matched to a gene: 8. This CDR3 has 16 amino acids. This record comes from a study of blood T cell repertoires in COVID-19. The data were produced by immunoSEQ multiplex PCR, yet TCRdb's version contains in-frame clones alone and is incomplete. The repertoire holds under 300,000 clones, with around 87% as singletons. The cohort comprised adults aged about 18 to 89 years residing in 20 to 25 US areas. This chain links TRBV28 with TRBJ2-3; 10 nucleotides line up with TRBD2. Sequences were obtained from PBMCs or T cells enriched from blood (not recorded which). This receptor was taken from a woman aged 25 to 45 with acute COVID-19. CDR3 sequence reads: CASSLEAGGGLDTQYF. DNA for the CDR3: TGTGCCAGCAGTTTAGAAGCGGGAGGGGGTTTGGATACGCAGTATTTT.